This T cell receptor beta chain is drawn from a study of OX40 agonist ivuxolimab in advanced cancers. Turning to the study itself: Intravenous ivuxolimab at 0.01 to 10 mg/kg was given to patients every 2 weeks. Patients undergoing dose escalation presented with hepatocellular carcinoma, melanoma, renal cell or head and neck cancer. Study findings and constraints: Dose levels from 0.1 to 3.0 mg/kg saw CD4+ and CD8+ blood T cells expand clonally by week 6.

The V gene lost 1 base and the J gene lost 4 bases, with 11 bases spanning the gap. Germline values: CDR1 SGHDN, CDR2 FVKESK. This CDR3 is 15 amino acids long. The repertoire was sequenced with immunoSEQ multiplex PCR; TCRdb's copy has only in-frame clones and lacks some. Seen here are 70,000 or so clones, 80% to 85% observed once, and the top ten hold approximately 2.3%. To note about this clone: Its antigen is still unknown.

Here the sequenced sample was CD4+ or CD8+ T cells sorted from blood, taken in a trial of the OX40 agonist ivuxolimab. The gene calls are TRBV14 and TRBJ2-1; D unclear. This receptor was identified in an adult with an advanced solid tumor such as melanoma, head and neck, liver or kidney cancer. DNA of the CDR3: TGTGCCAGCAGCCAAGTGGTAGTTTCTTACAATGAGCAGTTCTTC. This codes for CASSQVVVSYNEQFF.